This T cell receptor beta chain was captured in a study of blood T cell repertoires in COVID-19 (dated by TCRdb to the early 2020s). Some background on the complete study: The collaborator samples originated in the United States, Italy and Spain and spanned the acute and convalescent phases of COVID-19. The prospective study material was composed of cDNA or gDNA derived from T cells, B-cell-depleted T cells, or PBMCs. Subjects who had been exposed to COVID-19, were actively infected with it, or had recovered from it provided the deeply sampled blood TCRbeta repertoires that made up the dataset. The repertoires were released in a freely available public database intended as a resource for research on the immune response to SARS-CoV-2. Samples came from the ongoing ImmuneRACE study (first 160 participants) plus 1,254 subjects from 6 global collaborators. The sample metadata nearly always contained a de-identified subject ID, COVID-19 status, age in years and sex. Where available, HLA class I and class II types were taken from metadata supplied by the sample provider and were not determined by assay-based typing.

Each collaborating institution followed its own protocols to collect whole blood in K2EDTA tubes. For TCRbeta analysis, collaborators shipped samples as frozen whole blood, isolated PBMCs, or DNA extracted from either of those sample types. The paper's findings and limits, for the study overall: The quantity of clinical and demographic metadata differed by source and by participant and was supplied without curation.

CDR1 and CDR2 are drawn from the germline V gene (reference sequence): LNHDA, SQIVND. The CDR3 measures 16 amino acids from cysteine to phenylalanine. CDR3 DNA is the only sequence kept; it has 48 bases, read in frame from the first base. Between the V and J ends, shortened by 8 bases and 0 bases respectively, the junction contains 17 bases. As to this clone: Its recognized antigen is unknown. Nothing much larger sits one base from this clone, and base qualities are not available.

The immunoSEQ Assay, a bias-controlled multiplex PCR, was used to amplify TCRbeta CDR3 regions from genomic DNA. On the study's bioinformatics: Nucleated cell counts per sample were estimated from amplification of reference gene primers within the assay. To quantify the absolute abundance of each unique TCRbeta CDR3 rearrangement, sequence reads were collapsed and filtered. For each sample, productive Simpson clonality was calculated as the square root of Simpson's diversity index across productive rearrangements. The immuneACCESS repertoire file appears here via TCRdb, limited to in-frame rearrangements. These files lack a portion of the clones; in checked studies, under half of the deficit traces to unresolved V genes, and the cause of the others is not known. Clonal size and the V and J genes are those of that table, whereas D and trimming came from the DNA. Recorded for this sample are some 200,000 clones; about 91% of them occurred a single time. The ten most abundant clones make up 4.8% of the sample.

The chain links TRBV19 with TRBJ1-5; confidence is insufficient to name the D gene. The origin of this receptor is a woman between 40 and 55 years old with acute or convalescent COVID-19. Sequencing used peripheral blood. CDR3 sequence: CASCCPGGYSNQPQHF. The DNA reads as follows: TGTGCCAGTTGTTGCCCGGGAGGGTATAGCAATCAGCCCCAGCATTTT.